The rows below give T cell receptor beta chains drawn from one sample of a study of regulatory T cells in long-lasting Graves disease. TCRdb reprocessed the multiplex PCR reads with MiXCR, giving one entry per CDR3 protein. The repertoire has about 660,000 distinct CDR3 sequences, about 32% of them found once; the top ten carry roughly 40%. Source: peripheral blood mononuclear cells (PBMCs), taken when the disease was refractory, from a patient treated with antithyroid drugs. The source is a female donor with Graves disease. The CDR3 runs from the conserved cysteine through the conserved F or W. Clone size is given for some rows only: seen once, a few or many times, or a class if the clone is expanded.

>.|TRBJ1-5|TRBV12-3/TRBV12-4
CASSFGALRGQGLRQPQHF
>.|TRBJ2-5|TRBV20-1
CSANSLLLGLAGSETQYF
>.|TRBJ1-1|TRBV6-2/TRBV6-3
CASSSRSPGLADAFF
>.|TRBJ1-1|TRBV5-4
CASSLVRGQTEAFF
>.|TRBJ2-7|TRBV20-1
CSARGHQPYEQYF
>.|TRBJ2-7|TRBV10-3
CAIRESGSSYEQYF
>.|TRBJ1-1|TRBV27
CASSLSIQGSTEAFF
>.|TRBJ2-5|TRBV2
CASRATSGGEETQYF
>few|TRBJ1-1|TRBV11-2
CASSSLLSFF
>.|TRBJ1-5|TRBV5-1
CASSGSPNQPQHF
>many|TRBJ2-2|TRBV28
CASSQGTGTRELFF
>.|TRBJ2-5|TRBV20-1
CSANPGLAGFGETQYF
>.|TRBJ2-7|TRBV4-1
CASSQESSYEQYF
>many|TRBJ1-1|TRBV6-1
CASTGPTTEAFF
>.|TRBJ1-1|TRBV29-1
CSVPGGFRDTEAFF
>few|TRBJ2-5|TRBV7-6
CASIEGASGSQETQYF
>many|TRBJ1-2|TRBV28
CASTPRGSESHGYTF
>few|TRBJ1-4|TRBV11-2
CASSLDRDIANEKLFF
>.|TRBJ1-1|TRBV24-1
CATSQTVNTEAFF
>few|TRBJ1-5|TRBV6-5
CASSYSGYQPQHF
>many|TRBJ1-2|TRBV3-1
CASSQGIPPYGYTF
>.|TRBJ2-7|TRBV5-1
CASSLIPTGAANYEQYF
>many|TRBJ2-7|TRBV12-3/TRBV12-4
CASSYSPSYEQYF
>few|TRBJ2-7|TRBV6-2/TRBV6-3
CASSYSRQGTYEQYF
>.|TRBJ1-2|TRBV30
CAWSHRRVTYGYTF
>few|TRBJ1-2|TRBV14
CASSQVGQGESYGYTF
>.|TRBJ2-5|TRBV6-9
CASSYDPHSQETQYF
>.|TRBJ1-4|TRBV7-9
CASSFPIRQGYATNEKLFF
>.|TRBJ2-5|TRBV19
CASSLETGFGETQYF
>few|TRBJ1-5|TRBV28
CAVDQPQHF
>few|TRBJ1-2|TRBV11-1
CASSLRIVGAEDYGYTF
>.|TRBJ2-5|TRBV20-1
CSVRGLAGGPPWETQYF
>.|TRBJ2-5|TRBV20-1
CTYQWGETQYF
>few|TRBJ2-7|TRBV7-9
CASSAKTGTSSSLSYEQYF
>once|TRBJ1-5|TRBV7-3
CASSLKGTGARSYSNQPQHF
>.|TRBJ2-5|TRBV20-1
CSADTGTGTFETQYF
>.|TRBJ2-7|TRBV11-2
CASSSKTEQYF
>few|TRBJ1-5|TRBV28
CASSPGTGGFYSNQPQHF
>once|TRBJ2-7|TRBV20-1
CSAPSANRYEQYF
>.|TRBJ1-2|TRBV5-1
CASSFTGDSDYGYTF
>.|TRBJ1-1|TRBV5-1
CASSRVPQQGNTEAFF
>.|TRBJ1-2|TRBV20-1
CSARDQVTAYGYTF
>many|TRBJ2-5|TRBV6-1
CASSESRDRGLGETQYF
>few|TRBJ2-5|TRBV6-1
CASSPPGLGRETQYF
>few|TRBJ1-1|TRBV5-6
CASSSPRTGGLRNTEAFF
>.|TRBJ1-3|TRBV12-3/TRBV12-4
CASRKSQGSLGNTIYF
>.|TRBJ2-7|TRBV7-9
CASSLGAESEQYF
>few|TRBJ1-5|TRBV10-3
CAISEGGSNQPQHF
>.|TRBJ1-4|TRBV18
CASSPVGNEKLFF
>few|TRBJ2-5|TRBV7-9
CASSESGKETQYF
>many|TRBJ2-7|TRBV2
CASSGPTYEQYF
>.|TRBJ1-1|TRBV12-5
CASGLEGALRTEAFF
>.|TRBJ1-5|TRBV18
CASSPPQGQPQHF
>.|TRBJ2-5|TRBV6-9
CASSYRRVGKGAQYF
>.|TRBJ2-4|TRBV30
CAWSIAGGLIQYF
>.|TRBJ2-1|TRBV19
CASTHRGRNGDEQFF